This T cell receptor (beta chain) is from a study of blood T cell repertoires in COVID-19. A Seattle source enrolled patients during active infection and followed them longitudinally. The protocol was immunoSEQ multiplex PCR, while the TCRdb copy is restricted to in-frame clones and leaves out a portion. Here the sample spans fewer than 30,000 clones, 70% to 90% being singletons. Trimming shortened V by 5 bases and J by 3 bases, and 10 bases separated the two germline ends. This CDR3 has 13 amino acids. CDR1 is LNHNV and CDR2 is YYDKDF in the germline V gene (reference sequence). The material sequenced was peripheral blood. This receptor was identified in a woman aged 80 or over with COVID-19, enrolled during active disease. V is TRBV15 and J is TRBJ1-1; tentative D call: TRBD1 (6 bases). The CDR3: CATSRKGDTEAFF. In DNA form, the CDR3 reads TGTGCCACCAGCCGAAAGGGGGACACTGAAGCTTTCTTT.